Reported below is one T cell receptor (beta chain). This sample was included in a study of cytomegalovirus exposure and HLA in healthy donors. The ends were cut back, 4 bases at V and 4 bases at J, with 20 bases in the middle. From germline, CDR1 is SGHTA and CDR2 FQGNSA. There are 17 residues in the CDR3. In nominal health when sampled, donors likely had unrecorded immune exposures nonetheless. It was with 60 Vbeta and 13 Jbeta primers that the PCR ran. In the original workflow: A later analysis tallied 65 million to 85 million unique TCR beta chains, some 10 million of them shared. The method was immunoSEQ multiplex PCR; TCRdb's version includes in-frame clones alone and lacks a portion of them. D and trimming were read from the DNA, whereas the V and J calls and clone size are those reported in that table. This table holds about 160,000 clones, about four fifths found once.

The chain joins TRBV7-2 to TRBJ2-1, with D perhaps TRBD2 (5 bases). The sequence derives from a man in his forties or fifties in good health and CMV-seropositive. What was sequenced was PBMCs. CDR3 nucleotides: TGTGCCAGCAGCTCCCACCGAGTTGGGAGTTTTTACAATGAGCAGTTCTTC. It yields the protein CASSSHRVGSFYNEQFF. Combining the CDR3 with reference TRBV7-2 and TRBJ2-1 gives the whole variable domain GAGVSQSPSNKVTEKGKDVELRCDPISGHTALYWYRQSLGQGLEFLIYFQGNSAPDKSGLPSDRFSAERTGGSVSTLTIQRTQQEDSAVYLCASSSHRVGSFYNEQFFGPGTRLTVL.